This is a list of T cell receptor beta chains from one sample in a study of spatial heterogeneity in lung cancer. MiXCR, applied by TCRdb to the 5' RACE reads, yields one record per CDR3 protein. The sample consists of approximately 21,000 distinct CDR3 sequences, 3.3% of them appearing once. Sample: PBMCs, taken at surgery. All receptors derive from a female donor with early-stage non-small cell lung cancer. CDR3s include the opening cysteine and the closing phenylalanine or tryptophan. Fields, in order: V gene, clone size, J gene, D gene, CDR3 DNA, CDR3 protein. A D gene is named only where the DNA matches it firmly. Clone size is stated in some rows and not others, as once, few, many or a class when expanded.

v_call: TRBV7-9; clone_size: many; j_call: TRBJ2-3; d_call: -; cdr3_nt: TGTGCCAGCAGCTTATCGACTCTACCTTATACGCAGTATTTT; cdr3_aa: CASSLSTLPYTQYF
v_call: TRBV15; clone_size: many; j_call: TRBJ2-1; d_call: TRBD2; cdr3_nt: TGTGCCACCAGCAGCGGGACTAGCGGGAGGTATGAGCAGTTCTTC; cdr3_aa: CATSSGTSGRYEQFF
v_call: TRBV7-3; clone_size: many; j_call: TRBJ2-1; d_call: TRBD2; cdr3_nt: TGTGCCAGCAGCATAAAACCTGGGACTACCTCCTACAATGAGCAGTTCTTC; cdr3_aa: CASSIKPGTTSYNEQFF
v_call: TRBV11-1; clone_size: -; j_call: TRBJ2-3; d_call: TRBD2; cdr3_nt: TGTGCCAGCAGCCTAAGGACTAGTTCAGATACGCAGTATTTT; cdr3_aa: CASSLRTSSDTQYF
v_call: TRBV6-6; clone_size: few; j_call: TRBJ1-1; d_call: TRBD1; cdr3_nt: TGTGCCAGCAGTTACGGTCCGACAGGGGCCGAAGCTTTCTTT; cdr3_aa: CASSYGPTGAEAFF
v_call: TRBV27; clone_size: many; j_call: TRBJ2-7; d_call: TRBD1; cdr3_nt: TGTGCCAGCAGTTTATTGGACAGGGTTCGGGAGCAGTACTTC; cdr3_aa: CASSLLDRVREQYF
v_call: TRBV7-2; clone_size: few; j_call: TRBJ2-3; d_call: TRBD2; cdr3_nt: TGTGCCAGCAGCAGCGGGGCCCTCCAGAGGGATACGCAGTATTTT; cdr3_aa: CASSSGALQRDTQYF
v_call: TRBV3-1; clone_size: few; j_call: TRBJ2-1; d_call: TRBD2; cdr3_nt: TGTGCCAGCAGCCAGCCTAGCGGGGGAACCTACAATGAGCAGTTCTTC; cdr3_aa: CASSQPSGGTYNEQFF
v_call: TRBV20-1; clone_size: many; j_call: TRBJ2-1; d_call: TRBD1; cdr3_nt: TGCAGTGCTCAGGACAGGGGGCTCAATGAGCAGTTCTTC; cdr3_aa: CSAQDRGLNEQFF
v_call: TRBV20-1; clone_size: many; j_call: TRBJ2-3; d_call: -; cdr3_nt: TGCAGTGCTAGGGAAGAGGATACGCAGTATTTT; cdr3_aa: CSAREEDTQYF
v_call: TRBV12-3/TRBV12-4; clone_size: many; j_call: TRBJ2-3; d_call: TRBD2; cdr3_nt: TGTGCCAGCAGTTTAGTCACTAGCGGGAGGAGAAGCACAGATACGCAGTATTTT; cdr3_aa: CASSLVTSGRRSTDTQYF
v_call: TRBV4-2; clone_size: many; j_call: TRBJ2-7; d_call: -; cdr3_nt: TGTGCCAGCAGCCAAGCTTCCGGTGGGCAGGGGCAGGGCGAGCAGTACTTC; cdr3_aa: CASSQASGGQGQGEQYF
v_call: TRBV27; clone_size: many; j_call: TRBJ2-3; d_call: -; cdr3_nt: TGTGCCAGCAGTCACAAAGGCAGGGTCACAGATACGCAGTATTTT; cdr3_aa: CASSHKGRVTDTQYF
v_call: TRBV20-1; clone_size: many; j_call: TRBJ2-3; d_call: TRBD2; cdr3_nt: TGCAGTGCTGCTGCGGGAGGGGGCACAGATACGCAGTATTTT; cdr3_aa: CSAAAGGGTDTQYF
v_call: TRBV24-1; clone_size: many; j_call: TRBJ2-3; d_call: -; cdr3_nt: TGTGCCACCAGTGACATCACAGATACGCAGTATTTT; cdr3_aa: CATSDITDTQYF
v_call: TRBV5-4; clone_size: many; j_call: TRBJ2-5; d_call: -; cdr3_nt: TGTGCCAGCAGCTTGAGCACAGGGCAAGAGACCCAGTACTTC; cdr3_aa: CASSLSTGQETQYF
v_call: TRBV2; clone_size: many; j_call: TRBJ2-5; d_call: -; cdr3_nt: TGTGCCAGCAGTGAAGCGGCGGACAAGCCCCCGTACTTC; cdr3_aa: CASSEAADKPPYF
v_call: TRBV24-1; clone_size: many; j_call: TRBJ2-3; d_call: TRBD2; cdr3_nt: TGTGCCACCGGGACTAGCGGGAGCCCCCCTACAGATACGCAGTATTTT; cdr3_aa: CATGTSGSPPTDTQYF
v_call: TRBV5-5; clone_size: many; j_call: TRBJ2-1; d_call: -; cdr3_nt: TGTGCCAGCAGCCAATTCTACAATGAGCAGTTCTTC; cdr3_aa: CASSQFYNEQFF
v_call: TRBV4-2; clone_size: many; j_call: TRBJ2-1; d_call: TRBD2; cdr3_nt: TGTGCCAGCAGCCCTCACCTCCGCGGGAGTTTATACAATGAGCAGTTCTTC; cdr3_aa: CASSPHLRGSLYNEQFF
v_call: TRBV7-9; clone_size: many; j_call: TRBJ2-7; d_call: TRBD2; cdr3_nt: TGTGCCAGCAGCCGCGCCCGGACGGGAGCTAGCGGGAGTTACGAGCAGTACTTC; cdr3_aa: CASSRARTGASGSYEQYF
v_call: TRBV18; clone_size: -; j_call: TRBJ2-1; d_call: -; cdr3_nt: TGTGCCAGCTCACCACCTAATATGGGACAGCAGTTCTTC; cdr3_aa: CASSPPNMGQQFF
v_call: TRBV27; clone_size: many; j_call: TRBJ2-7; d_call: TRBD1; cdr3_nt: TGTGCCAGCAGTTTATCGGTGGACAGGGTCTACGAGCAGTACTTC; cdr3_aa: CASSLSVDRVYEQYF
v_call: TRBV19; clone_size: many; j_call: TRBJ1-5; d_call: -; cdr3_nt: TGTGCCAGTAGTTTCTCGGTAAATCAGCCCCAGCATTTT; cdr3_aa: CASSFSVNQPQHF
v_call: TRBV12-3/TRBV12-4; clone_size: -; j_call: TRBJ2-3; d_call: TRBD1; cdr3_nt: TGTGCCAGCAGTTTATTTGGACAGGGGAGGACAGATACGCAGTATTTT; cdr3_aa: CASSLFGQGRTDTQYF
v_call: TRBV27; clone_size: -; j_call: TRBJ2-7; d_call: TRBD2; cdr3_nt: TGTGCCAGCAGTTTAGTTGCTAGCGGGAGGCTCGGGCAGTACTTC; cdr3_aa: CASSLVASGRLGQYF
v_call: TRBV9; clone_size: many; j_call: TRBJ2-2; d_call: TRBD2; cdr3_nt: TGTGCCAGCAGCACGCCCCGGACTAGCGGGTCCCCCGGGGAGCTGTTTTTT; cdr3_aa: CASSTPRTSGSPGELFF
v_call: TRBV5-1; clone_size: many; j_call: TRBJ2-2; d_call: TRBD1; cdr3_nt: TGCGCCAGCAGCTTGGAAGATCAGGGGGCCGGGGAGCTGTTTTTT; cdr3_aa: CASSLEDQGAGELFF
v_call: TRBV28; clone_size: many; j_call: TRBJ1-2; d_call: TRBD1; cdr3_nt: TGTGCCAGCAGTCTCGAGCAGGGGGACTATGGCTACACCTTC; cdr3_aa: CASSLEQGDYGYTF
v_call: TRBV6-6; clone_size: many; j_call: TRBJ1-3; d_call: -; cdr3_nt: TGTGCCAGCAGTTACTCGACAACGTACTCTGGAAACACCATATATTTT; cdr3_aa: CASSYSTTYSGNTIYF
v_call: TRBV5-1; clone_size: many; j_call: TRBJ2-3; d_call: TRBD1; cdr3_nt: TGCGCCAGCAGCCTCAACGGACAGGGAAGCACAGATACGCAGTATTTT; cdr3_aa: CASSLNGQGSTDTQYF
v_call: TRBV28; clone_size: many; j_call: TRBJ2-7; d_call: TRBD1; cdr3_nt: TGTGCCATCATAGGACAGGGGAGCTACGAGCAGTACTTC; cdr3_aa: CAIIGQGSYEQYF
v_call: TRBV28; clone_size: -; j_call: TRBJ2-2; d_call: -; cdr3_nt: TGTGCCAGCAGTTTAATTGGGACAAGGAACACCGGGGAGCTGTTTTTT; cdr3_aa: CASSLIGTRNTGELFF
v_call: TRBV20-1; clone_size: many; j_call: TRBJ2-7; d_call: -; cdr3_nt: TGCAGTGCTAGAGATCCCGAGACAGCTAGCTACGAGCAGTACTTC; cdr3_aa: CSARDPETASYEQYF
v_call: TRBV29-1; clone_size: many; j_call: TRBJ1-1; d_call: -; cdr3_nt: TGCAGCGGATACTCAGGGACTTCTCGGAGCCGGGACACTGAAGCTTTCTTT; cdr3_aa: CSGYSGTSRSRDTEAFF
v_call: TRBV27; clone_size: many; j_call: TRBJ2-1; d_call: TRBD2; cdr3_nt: TGTGCCAGCAGTTTGACTAGCGGTAATGAGCAGTTCTTC; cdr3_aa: CASSLTSGNEQFF
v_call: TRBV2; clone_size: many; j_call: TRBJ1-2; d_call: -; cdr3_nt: TGTGCCAGCAGTGAACAGGGTGGGGGCTATGGCTACACCTTC; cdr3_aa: CASSEQGGGYGYTF
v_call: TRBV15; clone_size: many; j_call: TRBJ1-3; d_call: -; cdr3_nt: TGTGCCACCAGGGGAAACACCATATATTTT; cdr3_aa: CATRGNTIYF
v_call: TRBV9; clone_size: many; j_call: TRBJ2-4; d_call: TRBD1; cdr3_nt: TGTGCCAGCAGCGTAAGTGGACAGGGCGAAAACATTCAGTACTTC; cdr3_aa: CASSVSGQGENIQYF
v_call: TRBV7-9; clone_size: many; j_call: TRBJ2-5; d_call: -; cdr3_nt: TGTGCCAGCAGCTTGGGGGTTCAAGAGACCCAGTACTTC; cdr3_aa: CASSLGVQETQYF
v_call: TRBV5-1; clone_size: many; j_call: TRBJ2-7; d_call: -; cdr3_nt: TGCGCCAGCAGCTTGGCAGGGATCGACGAGCAGTACTTC; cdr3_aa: CASSLAGIDEQYF
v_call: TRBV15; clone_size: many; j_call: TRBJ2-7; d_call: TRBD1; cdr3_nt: TGTGCCACCAGCAGCCGGGACAGGGTCTACGAGCAGTACTTC; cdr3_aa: CATSSRDRVYEQYF
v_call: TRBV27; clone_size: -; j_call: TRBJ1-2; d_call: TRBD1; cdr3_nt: TGTGCCAGCAGTCCACAGGGGATCAACTATGGCTACACCTTC; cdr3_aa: CASSPQGINYGYTF
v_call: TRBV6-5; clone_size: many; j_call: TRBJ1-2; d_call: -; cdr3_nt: TGTGCCAGCAGTCCGGGCAGGGATCGGTATGGCTACACCTTC; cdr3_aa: CASSPGRDRYGYTF
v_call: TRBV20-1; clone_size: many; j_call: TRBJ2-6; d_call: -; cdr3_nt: TGCAGTGCTAGAGATTCGGGGGACGGGGTCTCCGGGGCCAACGTCCTGACTTTC; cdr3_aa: CSARDSGDGVSGANVLTF